The 21 T cell receptor beta chains listed next were all sequenced from one sample in a study of CD8 T cells in Susac syndrome. Random hexamers served to reverse transcribe about 0.5 to 1 ug RNA. TCRdb used MiXCR to reprocess the immunoSEQ multiplex PCR reads, holding one entry per CDR3 protein. This sample has around 180,000 distinct CDR3 sequences; nearly 97% occur once, and the top ten carry approximately 0.09%. The sample comprised CD4+ T cells from PBMCs. The origin of the receptors is a human donor with multiple sclerosis.

The V and J genes are TRBV7-9 and TRBJ1-1; D is unclear. This CDR3 contains 13 residues. CDR1 and CDR2 from the germline V gene are SEHNR and FQNEAQ (reference sequence). The germline V and J ends were trimmed by 1 base and 1 base, with 4 bases remaining between them. The CDR3 nucleotides read TGTGCCAGCAGCTTAGTGGAGAACACTGAAGCTTTCTTT. Translation gives CASSLVENTEAFF. Full variable domain (missing parts from reference TRBV7-9 and TRBJ1-1): DTGVSQNPRHKITKRGQNVTFRCDPISEHNRLYWYRQTLGQGPEFLTYFQNEAQLEKSRLLSDRFSAERPKGSFSTLEIQRTEQGDSAMYLCASSLVENTEAFFGQGTRLTVV.

The chain links TRBV2 to TRBJ2-6; D gene unclear. The V and J ends lost 11 bases and 0 bases respectively, with 11 bases between them. Per germline, CDR1 SNHLY and CDR2 FYNNEI. The CDR3 contains 14 residues. The CDR3 DNA reads as TGTGCCGGGTCCGGGTCCTCTGGGGCCAACGTCCTGACTTTC. Translation: CAGSGSSGANVLTF.

This clonotype came up once. J is TRBJ2-1 and V is TRBV24-1, with D perhaps matching TRBD1 (5 bases). The CDR3 covers 16 residues. Germline CDR1 is KGHDR and CDR2 is SFDVKD. Trimming cost V 4 bases and J 2 bases, with 14 bases left between them. CDR3 protein: CATSERQTSPYNEQFF. DNA for the CDR3: TGTGCCACCAGTGAACGACAGACGTCCCCCTACAATGAGCAGTTCTTC.

This chain links TRBV5-1 with TRBJ2-1, with a tentative D call TRBD2 (6 bases). Germline CDR1 is SGHRS and CDR2 is YFSETQ. Trimming took 3 bases from V and 4 from J, leaving 8 bases between them. The CDR3 totals 13 residues. The CDR3, as DNA: TGCGCCAGCAGCTCGACTAGATACAATGAGCAGTTCTTC. This translates into CASSSTRYNEQFF.

This clonotype was detected once. The chain has TRBV30 and TRBJ2-3, with 14 bases identical to TRBD2. CDR1 and CDR2 from the germline V gene are GTSNPN and SVGIG (reference sequence). J lost 5 bases, V lost 3 bases, and 7 bases had no gene match. The CDR3 runs 16 residues. The CDR3 reads CAWSAGTSGGRDTQYF. Here the CDR3 DNA reads TGTGCCTGGAGCGCTGGGACTAGCGGGGGTCGAGATACGCAGTATTTT.

The rearrangement uses TRBV10-3 and TRBJ2-5; either TRBD1 or TRBD2 may supply D (5 bases each). Germline lookup yields CDR1 ENHRY and CDR2 SYGVKD. V lost 8 bases, J lost 0 bases, and 10 bases lay in between. The CDR3 contains 13 residues. The CDR3 region has the DNA TGTGCCATCCGGGGCAGCTACCAAGAGACCCAGTACTTC. It yields the protein CAIRGSYQETQYF.

V gene TRBV27 combines with J gene TRBJ2-3, with TRBD2 matching over 7 bases. V shed 3 bases and J 6 bases; nucleotides not matched to a gene: 9. This CDR3 is 15 amino acids long. The V gene's germline CDR1 is MNHEY and CDR2 SMNVEV (reference sequence). This CDR3 reads CASSLDQSGGDTQYF. The CDR3 nucleotides read TGTGCCAGCAGTTTGGATCAATCCGGGGGGGATACGCAGTATTTT.

The chain uses TRBV18 and TRBJ1-1; a weak D match, TRBD1 (6 bases). V gave up 4 bases and J gave up 6 bases, with 6 bases separating them. In germline, CDR1 is KGHSH, CDR2 LQKENI. The CDR3 spans 11 residues. The CDR3 loop is CASSRQAEAFF. CDR3 DNA: TGTGCCAGCTCACGACAGGCTGAAGCTTTCTTT.

This chain joins TRBV20-1 and TRBJ2-3; no definite D call. The CDR3 loop spans 12 amino acids. Trimming shortened V by 3 bases and J by 2 bases, and 6 bases separated the two germline ends. The germline V gene encodes CDR1 DFQATT and CDR2 SNEGSKA (reference sequence). CDR3 DNA sequence: TGCAGTGCTAGCCAACCCACAGATACGCAGTATTTT. It is translated as CSASQPTDTQYF.

In DNA, the CDR3 is TGCAGTGCTACCTCAAATGACAGGGGTTCCTACAATGAGCAGTTCTTC. Protein product: CSATSNDRGSYNEQFF. This sequence joins TRBV20-1 and TRBJ2-1; 8 bases agree with TRBD1. Looked up from germline, CDR1 is DFQATT and CDR2 is SNEGSKA (reference sequence). This CDR3 region has 16 residues. The trim removed 4 bases at V and 1 base at J, leaving 9 bases unmatched.

The V call is TRBV18, the J call TRBJ2-1; TRBD2 aligns across 10 bases. Trimming took 0 bases from V and 6 from J; bases not matched to a gene: 8. CDR1 and CDR2 from the germline V gene are KGHSH and LQKENI. The CDR3 is 17 residues long. For the CDR3, the DNA is TGTGCCAGCTCACCACCAGGGAGCGGGGGGGCCTCCAATGAGCAGTTCTTC. The encoded protein is CASSPPGSGGASNEQFF.

This chain connects TRBV12-3 or TRBV12-4 to TRBJ2-6; 8 nucleotides line up with TRBD1. V lost 6 bases, J lost 2 bases, and 9 bases stayed unmatched. There are 17 residues in the CDR3. DNA of the CDR3: TGTGCCAGCAGCTGGACAGGGCGAGTTACTGGGGCCAACGTCCTGACTTTC. Residues: CASSWTGRVTGANVLTF.

V usage is TRBV30 and J usage is TRBJ1-5; D might be TRBD1 (5 bases). Trimming removed 0 bases at V and 2 bases at J, with 11 bases between. Germline CDR1 reads GTSNPN; CDR2 reads SVGIG (reference sequence). The CDR3 spans 15 residues. The CDR3 region has the DNA TGTGCCTGGAGTGTACTCGAAGGGGGCAATCAGCCCCAGCATTTT. The encoded protein is CAWSVLEGGNQPQHF.

The V and J genes are TRBV21-1 and TRBJ1-4; the table calls TRBD1, which could not be checked here. TRBV21-1 is shown as a pseudogene. The CDR3 has 15 residues. The CDR3 DNA sequence: TGTGCCAGCAGCAAAGTCGGGGGATGGAGTGAAAAACTGTTTTTT. This translates into CASSKVGGWSEKLFF.

The chain uses TRBV7-9 and TRBJ2-5; 7 bases fit TRBD1. The CDR3 contains 15 residues. The ends lost 2 bases at V and 3 bases at J; junction bases unmatched: 6. Germline lookup yields CDR1 SEHNR and CDR2 FQNEAQ (reference sequence). Written as DNA, the CDR3 is TGTGCCAGCAGCTTACCCCTGGGACAGAAAGAGACCCAGTACTTC. Encoded protein: CASSLPLGQKETQYF.

This clonotype showed up just once. This rearrangement joins TRBV4-1 to TRBJ1-3; no clear D. Trimming stripped 5 bases from V and 0 bases from J, with 11 bases between. The CDR3 is 15 residues long. Germline V gene lookup returns CDR1 MGHRA and CDR2 YSYEKL. CDR3 amino acids: CASSIREGSGNTIYF. In DNA form, the CDR3 reads TGCGCCAGCAGCATACGTGAAGGCTCTGGAAACACCATATATTTT.

V usage is TRBV2 and J usage is TRBJ1-2, with 8 bases fitting TRBD1. Germline V gives CDR1 SNHLY, CDR2 FYNNEI. CDR3 size: 15 residues. With 3 bases clipped from V and 7 bases from J, the junction kept 10 bases outside the gene matches. The CDR3 region has the DNA TGTGCCAGCAGTGACCCAAAACAGGGGGATCTTGGCTACACCTTC. Encoded protein: CASSDPKQGDLGYTF.

The chain recombines TRBV6-1 with TRBJ2-2, with 7 bases identical to TRBD2. Germline CDR1 reads MNHNS; CDR2 reads SASEGT. The CDR3 is 16 residues long. J lost 4 bases, V lost 5 bases, and 10 bases had no gene match. The CDR3 bases are TGTGCCAGCAGTCAACGACTAGCAAGGACCACCGGGGAGCTGTTTTTT. It yields the protein CASSQRLARTTGELFF.

The chain recombines TRBV2 with TRBJ1-4; D uncertain. V lost 7 bases to trimming and J lost 10 bases, with 13 bases between them. CDR1 and CDR2 from the germline V gene are SNHLY and FYNNEI. The CDR3 has 12 amino acids. CDR3 nucleotide sequence: TGTGCCAGCATTGCCGGGTGGGGAAAACTGTTTTTT. This translates into CASIAGWGKLFF.

The CDR3 nucleotides are TGTGCCAGTGGCGACCCCGGGACAGGAGCCTACGAGCAGTACTTC. Translated: CASGDPGTGAYEQYF. The J gene is TRBJ2-7, the V gene TRBV19, with 8 bases identical to TRBD1. This CDR3 has 15 amino acids. CDR1 and CDR2 (germline): LNHDA, SQIVND (reference sequence). V shed 8 bases, J shed 2 bases, and the junction held 11 bases outside the gene matches.

The V call is TRBV28, the J call TRBJ1-1; no definite D call. V shed 10 bases and J shed 4 bases, with 16 bases lying between them. The CDR3 is 13 amino acids. In germline, CDR1 is MDHEN, CDR2 SYDVKM. The CDR3 is CATIGGSSTEAFF. For the CDR3, the DNA is TGTGCCACCATCGGAGGGTCCAGCACTGAAGCTTTCTTT.